Listed below are T cell receptor beta chains from one sample, sequenced in a study of cytomegalovirus exposure and HLA in healthy donors. Profiled with immunoSEQ multiplex PCR; TCRdb holds only in-frame clones, not every one. The data hold 110,000 to 150,000 clones, with roughly nine tenths observed a single time. Input material: PBMCs. The origin of the receptors is a woman aged 18-30 years in good health and CMV-seropositive. Each CDR3 is given with its conserved first and last residue. A D gene is named only where the DNA matches it firmly. Clone sizes are given selectively: once, few, many, or a class where the clone is expanded.

TRBJ2-7 | once | - | TRBV10-3 | CAISEVGRAYEQYF | TGTGCCATCAGTGAAGTGGGCAGGGCCTACGAGCAGTACTTC
TRBJ1-3 | - | - | TRBV9 | CASSVDKSGNSGNTIYF | TGTGCCAGCAGCGTAGACAAATCAGGGAACTCTGGAAACACCATATATTTT
TRBJ2-3 | - | TRBD2 | TRBV7-2 | CASSLKSSGYTDTQYF | TGTGCCAGCAGCTTAAAGTCTAGCGGGTACACAGATACGCAGTATTTT
TRBJ2-3 | - | TRBD2 | TRBV11-3 | CASSGTSGGTDTQYF | TGTGCCAGCAGCGGGACTAGCGGTGGGACAGATACGCAGTATTTT
TRBJ1-1 | - | - | TRBV10-3 | CAISDQVNTEAFF | TGTGCCATCAGTGATCAGGTGAACACTGAAGCTTTCTTT
TRBJ2-7 | - | - | TRBV6-1 | CASSTGAAYEQYF | TGTGCCAGCAGTACAGGAGCCGCCTACGAGCAGTACTTC
TRBJ1-6 | - | TRBD1 | TRBV28 | CASSFGTVNSPLHF | TGTGCCAGCAGTTTCGGGACAGTGAATTCACCCCTCCACTTT
TRBJ2-7 | - | - | TRBV27 | CASSLSLSSYEQYF | TGTGCCAGCAGTTTATCCCTGAGCTCCTACGAGCAGTACTTC
TRBJ2-3 | - | - | TRBV5-4 | CASSFPGGGVRTDTQYF | TGTGCCAGCAGCTTCCCGGGTGGCGGGGTACGCACAGATACGCAGTATTTT
TRBJ2-7 | - | - | TRBV15 | CATSRGGTALGEQYF | TGTGCCACCAGCAGAGGCGGGACTGCCCTAGGGGAGCAGTACTTC
TRBJ1-1 | - | - | TRBV13 | CASTLGLNTEAFF | TGTGCCAGCACCTTGGGCCTTAACACTGAAGCTTTCTTT
TRBJ1-6 | - | - | TRBV27 | CASSLGGFGRNSPLHF | TGTGCCAGCAGTTTAGGAGGGTTCGGACGAAATTCACCCCTCCACTTT
TRBJ2-6 | - | TRBD2 | TRBV11-3 | CASSRGGSGANVLTF | TGTGCCAGCAGCCGGGGGGGCTCTGGGGCCAACGTCCTGACTTTC
TRBJ1-5 | - | - | TRBV27 | CASSPQGSQPQHF | TGTGCCAGCAGTCCACAGGGATCGCAGCCCCAGCATTTT
TRBJ2-1 | - | TRBD1 | TRBV5-4 | CASSLTGGNEQFF | TGTGCCAGCAGCTTGACAGGGGGCAATGAGCAGTTCTTC
TRBJ1-1 | - | TRBD1 | TRBV5-4 | CASSLWTGRMNTEAFF | TGTGCCAGCAGCCTGTGGACAGGGAGGATGAACACTGAAGCTTTCTTT
TRBJ2-7 | - | - | TRBV7-3 | CASSQYRVGGEQYF | TGTGCCAGCAGCCAATACCGAGTAGGGGGCGAGCAGTACTTC
TRBJ2-7 | - | TRBD2 | TRBV5-8 | CASSYGTSGAYEQYF | TGTGCCAGCAGCTACGGGACTAGCGGCGCCTACGAGCAGTACTTC
TRBJ2-7 | - | TRBD2 | TRBV6-5 | CAISEGTSPYEQYF | TGTGCCATCAGTGAAGGGACTAGTCCCTACGAGCAGTACTTC
TRBJ2-1 | - | - | TRBV6-5 | CASSYDSYNEQFF | TGTGCCAGCAGTTACGATAGTTACAATGAGCAGTTCTTC
TRBJ1-5 | - | TRBD1 | TRBV19 | CASSLPGQGGKPQHF | TGTGCCAGTAGTCTCCCGGGACAGGGAGGGAAGCCCCAGCATTTT
TRBJ1-4 | - | TRBD1 | TRBV28 | CASKGYRGTNEKLFF | TGTGCCAGCAAGGGATACAGGGGTACTAATGAAAAACTGTTTTTT
TRBJ2-1 | - | - | TRBV5-1 | CASSDTGTRAYNEQFF | TGCGCCAGCAGCGATACCGGGACACGAGCCTACAATGAGCAGTTCTTC
TRBJ1-6 | - | - | TRBV5-4 | CASSLRGSPLHF | TGTGCCAGCAGCCTCAGGGGTTCTCCCCTCCACTTT
TRBJ1-6 | once | TRBD1 | TRBV10-2 | CASSGADRGNSPLHF | TGCGCCAGCAGTGGGGCGGACAGGGGGAATTCACCCCTCCACTTT
TRBJ1-5 | - | - | TRBV6-5 | CASSPVPSSNQPQHF | TGTGCCAGCAGTCCCGTCCCCTCTAGCAATCAGCCCCAGCATTTT
TRBJ2-5 | - | TRBD1 | TRBV4-3 | CASSYTWTGSQETQYF | TGCGCCAGCAGCTACACATGGACAGGGAGCCAAGAGACCCAGTACTTC
TRBJ1-2 | - | - | TRBV30 | CAWSVRSGVWGYGYTF | TGTGCCTGGAGTGTGCGTAGCGGGGTATGGGGCTATGGCTACACCTTC
TRBJ2-2 | - | TRBD1 | TRBV4-2 | CASSQEGQVRTGELFF | TGTGCCAGCAGCCAAGAGGGACAGGTCAGGACCGGGGAGCTGTTTTTT
TRBJ2-1 | - | - | TRBV7-9 | CASSRLGLAENYNEQFF | TGTGCCAGCAGCCGCCTGGGGTTAGCGGAAAATTACAATGAGCAGTTCTTC
TRBJ1-2 | - | - | TRBV13 | CASSLGLLAGEHGYTF | TGTGCCAGCAGCTTAGGCCTGTTGGCGGGCGAGCATGGCTACACCTTC
TRBJ2-1 | - | - | TRBV7-6 | CASSFITGDTYNEQFF | TGTGCCAGCAGCTTTATAACGGGGGATACCTACAATGAGCAGTTCTTC
TRBJ1-2 | - | TRBD1 | TRBV5-4 | CASSAGGQGAYGYTF | TGTGCCAGCAGCGCCGGGGGACAGGGGGCGTATGGCTACACCTTC
TRBJ2-3 | - | - | TRBV5-6 | CASSLARGRGSTDTQYF | TGTGCCAGCAGCTTGGCCAGGGGGCGGGGGAGCACAGATACGCAGTATTTT
TRBJ2-1 | - | TRBD2 | TRBV4-1 | CASSQPSGVAQFF | TGCGCCAGCAGCCAACCTAGCGGGGTCGCGCAGTTCTTC
TRBJ1-1 | - | - | TRBV5-4 | CASSFGSSNTEAFF | TGTGCCAGCAGCTTTGGGAGCTCAAACACTGAAGCTTTCTTT
TRBJ2-7 | - | TRBD1 | TRBV28 | CASSFPGGYEQYF | TGTGCCAGCAGTTTTCCAGGGGGCTACGAGCAGTACTTC
TRBJ2-2 | - | TRBD1 | TRBV28 | CASKVLGQGMNTGELFF | TGTGCCAGCAAGGTTCTGGGACAGGGGATGAACACCGGGGAGCTGTTTTTT
TRBJ1-6 | - | - | TRBV5-5 | CASSLVGRFSSYNSPLHF | TGTGCCAGCAGCTTGGTGGGCAGATTTAGCTCCTATAATTCACCCCTCCACTTT
TRBJ2-3 | - | - | TRBV6-1 | CASSATGRTDTQYF | TGTGCCAGCAGTGCTACAGGGCGCACAGATACGCAGTATTTT
TRBJ2-7 | - | TRBD2 | TRBV9 | CASSVVSGVEQYF | TGTGCCAGCAGCGTAGTTAGCGGGGTCGAGCAGTACTTC
TRBJ2-7 | few | - | TRBV27 | CASSLSRRNEQYF | TGTGCCAGCAGTTTATCGAGGCGAAACGAGCAGTACTTC
TRBJ1-5 | - | - | TRBV27 | CASTPYSNQPQHF | TGTGCCAGCACCCCGTATAGCAATCAGCCCCAGCATTTT
TRBJ1-6 | once | - | TRBV4-1 | CASSQDLFFSPLHF | TGCGCCAGCAGCCAAGATCTCTTCTTTTCACCCCTCCACTTT
TRBJ1-3 | - | - | TRBV4-1 | CASSRVREGPTSYSSGNTIYF | TGCGCCAGCAGTAGAGTACGGGAGGGACCCACCTCTTATTCCTCTGGAAACACCATATATTTT
TRBJ1-1 | once | - | TRBV7-9 | CASSLVGGEAFF | TGTGCCAGCAGCTTAGTTGGGGGGGAAGCTTTCTTT
TRBJ1-2 | - | - | TRBV6-1 | CASRDGAGGYTF | TGTGCCAGCAGGGATGGGGCCGGTGGCTACACCTTC